The present T cell receptor (beta chain) was sequenced within a study of OX40 agonist ivuxolimab in advanced cancers. Study-level information: A male proportion of around 86% was recorded, with mean age around 62 years and range 23 to 79. The study, taken as a whole, reports: Certain nonresponding patients likewise had low normalized T-cell clonal expansion. Individuals who were partial responders at 0.1-3.0 mg/kg had clonal expansion that ranked among the lowest.

In germline, CDR1 is SGHAT, CDR2 FQNNGV. This CDR3 comprises 16 residues. The trim removed 4 bases at V and 7 bases at J, leaving 14 bases unmatched. Samples of blood were obtained at baseline, on cycle 4 day 1, and on cycle 7 day 1. The assay was immunoSEQ multiplex PCR, and TCRdb's table has in-frame clones only and misses some. The profile shows tens of thousands of clones, approximately 81% of them singletons. With regard to this clone: What it binds is not known.

The sequences come from CD4+ or CD8+ T cells sorted from blood, collected in a trial of the OX40 agonist ivuxolimab. The chain is built from TRBV11-2 and TRBJ1-2; 8 bases map to TRBD1. The TCR originated in an adult with an advanced solid tumor such as melanoma, head and neck, liver or kidney cancer. The CDR3 sequence: CASSYPGTGDIGGYTF. The CDR3 DNA reads as TGTGCCAGCAGCTACCCCGGGACAGGCGACATCGGTGGCTACACCTTC.